Listed here are 5 T cell receptor beta chains from one sample, sequenced in a study of control samples from healthy donors and cancer patients. The data were produced by immunoSEQ multiplex PCR, yet TCRdb's version contains in-frame clones alone and is incomplete. The sample yields 45,000 to 60,000 clones, about 85% seen once. The material sequenced was PBMCs. The receptors were gathered from a man aged 60 to 75 with head and neck cancer.

This clone was counted once. V gene TRBV7-8 combines with J gene TRBJ1-1; no clear D. Trimming took 5 bases from V and 3 from J, leaving 13 bases between them. This CDR3 is built from 14 residues. The V gene's germline CDR1 is SGHVS and CDR2 FQNEAQ. The CDR3 sequence is CASSPSSPDTEAFF. The CDR3 DNA sequence: TGTGCCAGCAGCCCCAGTAGCCCGGACACTGAAGCTTTCTTT.

This chain links TRBV6-6 with TRBJ1-5; D uncertain. From germline, CDR1 is MNHNY and CDR2 SVGAGI (reference sequence). V lost 4 bases and J 0 bases, leaving 10 bases between the germline ends. The CDR3 totals 15 residues. The CDR3 is CASSSWESSNQPQHF. CDR3 sequence (DNA): TGTGCCAGCAGTTCCTGGGAGTCTAGCAATCAGCCCCAGCATTTT.

V gene TRBV4-2 combines with J gene TRBJ2-2; a possible D gene is TRBD1 (6 bases). The CDR3 contains 15 residues. Between the trimmed V and J ends, which lost 0 bases and 6 bases, there was a span of 11 bases. CDR1 is LGHNA, CDR2 YNFKEQ, per germline. The CDR3 loop reads CASSQEEAGAGELFF. Written as DNA, the CDR3 is TGTGCCAGCAGCCAAGAAGAGGCAGGGGCCGGGGAGCTGTTTTTT.

V gene TRBV5-5 combines with J gene TRBJ2-3, with D possibly TRBD2 on 6 matching bases. Germline loops: CDR1 SGHKS, CDR2 YYEKEE (reference sequence). The V end was cut by 4 bases, the J end by 4 bases, with 25 bases between. This CDR3 region has 18 residues. This CDR3 is CASSHDPYTLARADTQYF. The CDR3 DNA sequence: TGTGCCAGCAGCCACGACCCTTACACCCTAGCGAGGGCAGATACGCAGTATTTT.

In nucleotides, the CDR3 is TGTGCCAGCAGCCAATCAGGGGGCGCAGGTCAGCCCCAGCATTTT. Translated: CASSQSGGAGQPQHF. The chain has TRBV3-1 (or the pseudogene TRBV3-2) and TRBJ1-5; 8 bases are a match to TRBD1. The junction had 6 bases not matched to a gene; V was cut back by 2 bases and J by 6 bases. The germline V gene encodes CDR1 LGHDT and CDR2 YNNKEL (reference sequence). The CDR3 runs to 15 residues.